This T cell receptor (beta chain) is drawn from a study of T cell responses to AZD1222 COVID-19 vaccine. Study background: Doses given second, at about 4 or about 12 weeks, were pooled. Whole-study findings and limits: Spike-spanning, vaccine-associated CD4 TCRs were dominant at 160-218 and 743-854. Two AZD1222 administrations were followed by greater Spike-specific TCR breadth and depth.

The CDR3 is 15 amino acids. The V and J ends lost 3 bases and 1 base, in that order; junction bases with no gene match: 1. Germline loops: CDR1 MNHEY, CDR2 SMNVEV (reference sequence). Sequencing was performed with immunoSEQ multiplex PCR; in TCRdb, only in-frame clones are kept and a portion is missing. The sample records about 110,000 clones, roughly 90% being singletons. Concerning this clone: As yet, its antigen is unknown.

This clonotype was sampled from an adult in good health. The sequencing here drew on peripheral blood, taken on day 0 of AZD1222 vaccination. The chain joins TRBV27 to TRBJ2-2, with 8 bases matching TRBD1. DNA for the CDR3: TGTGCCAGCAGTTTGGGGACAGGGAACACCGGGGAGCTGTTTTTT. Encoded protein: CASSLGTGNTGELFF.